This TCR beta chain was sequenced during a study of prognosis after radiotherapy for stage I lung cancer. Study in general: Patients were enrolled between 2018 and early 2019 (all with stage I non-small cell lung cancer).

Two-round multiplex PCR amplified TCR beta CDR3 from genomic DNA. Amplification during the initial PCR round employed primers specific to each TRBV and TRBJ gene. TCRdb ran MiXCR on the multiplex PCR reads and lists one entry per CDR3 protein. The sample has about 15,000 distinct CDR3 sequences, 35% to 40% seen once. For this clonotype: The junction does not match germline at one end; this may be a read error.

The CDR3 extends over 18 amino acids. CDR1 is LNHDA, CDR2 SQIVND, per germline (reference sequence). V gene TRBV19 combines with J gene TRBJ1-5, with 7 bases aligning to TRBD1. The sample in question was PBMCs, obtained before or after stereotactic body radiation therapy (not recorded which). The clonotype originates from a donor over 45 with non-small cell lung cancer. CDR3 sequence reads: CASSIWRGRAIGNQPQHF. In DNA form, the CDR3 reads TGTGCCAGTAGTATTTGGAGGGGGCGGGCTATTGGCAATCAGCCCCAGCACTTT. The full variable domain, with the rest looked up from reference TRBV19 and TRBJ1-5, is DGGITQSPKYLFRKEGQNVTLSCEQNLNHDAMYWYRQDPGQGLRLIYYSQIVNDFQKGDIAEGYSVSREKKESFPLTVTSAQKNPTAFYLCASSIWRGRAIGNQPQHFGDGTRLSIL.